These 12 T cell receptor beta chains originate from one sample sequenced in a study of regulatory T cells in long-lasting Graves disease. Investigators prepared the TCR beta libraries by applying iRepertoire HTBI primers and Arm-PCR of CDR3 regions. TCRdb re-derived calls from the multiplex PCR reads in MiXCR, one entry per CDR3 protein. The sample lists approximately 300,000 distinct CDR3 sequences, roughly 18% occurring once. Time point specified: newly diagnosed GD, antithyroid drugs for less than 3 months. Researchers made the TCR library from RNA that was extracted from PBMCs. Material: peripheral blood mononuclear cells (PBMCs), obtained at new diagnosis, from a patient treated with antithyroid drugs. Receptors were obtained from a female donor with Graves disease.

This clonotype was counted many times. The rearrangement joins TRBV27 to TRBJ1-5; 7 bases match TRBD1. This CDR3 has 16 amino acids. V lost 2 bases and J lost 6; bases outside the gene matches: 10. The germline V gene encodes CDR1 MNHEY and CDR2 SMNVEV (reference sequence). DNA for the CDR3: TGTGCCAGCAGTTTACTACCGATAAGGGACAGTCAGCCCCAGCATTTT. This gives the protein CASSLLPIRDSQPQHF.

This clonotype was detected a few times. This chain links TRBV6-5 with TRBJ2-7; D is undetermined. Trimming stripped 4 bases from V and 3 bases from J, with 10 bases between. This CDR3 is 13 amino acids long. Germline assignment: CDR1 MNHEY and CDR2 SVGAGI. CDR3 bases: TGTGCCAGCAGTTCGGCTTTTGGCTACGAGCAGTACTTC. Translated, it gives CASSSAFGYEQYF.

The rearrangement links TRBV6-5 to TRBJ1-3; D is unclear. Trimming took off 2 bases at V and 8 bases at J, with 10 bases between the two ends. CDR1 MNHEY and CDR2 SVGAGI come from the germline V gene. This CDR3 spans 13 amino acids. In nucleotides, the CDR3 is TGTGCCAGCAGTTACGGGGAGTCAGACACCATATATTTT. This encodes CASSYGESDTIYF.

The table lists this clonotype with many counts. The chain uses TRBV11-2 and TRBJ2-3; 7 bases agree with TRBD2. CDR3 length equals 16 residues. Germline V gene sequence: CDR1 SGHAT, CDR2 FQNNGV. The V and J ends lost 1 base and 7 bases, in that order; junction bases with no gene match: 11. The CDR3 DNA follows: TGTGCCAGCAGCTTAGTTGCGGGAGCGAAAAACCATACGCAGTATTTT. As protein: CASSLVAGAKNHTQYF. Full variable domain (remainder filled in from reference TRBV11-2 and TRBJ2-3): EAGVAQSPRYKIIEKRQSVAFWCNPISGHATLYWYQQILGQGPKLLIQFQNNGVVDDSQLPKDRFSAERLKGVDSTLKIQPAKLEDSAVYLCASSLVAGAKNHTQYFGPGTRLTVL.

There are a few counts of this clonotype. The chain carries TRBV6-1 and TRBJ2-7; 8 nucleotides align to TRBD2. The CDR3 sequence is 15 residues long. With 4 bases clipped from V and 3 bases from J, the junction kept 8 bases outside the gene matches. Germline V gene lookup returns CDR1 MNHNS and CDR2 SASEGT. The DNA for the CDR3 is TGTGCCAGCAGTGTCAGCGGGAGAGGAGTCTACGAGCAGTACTTC. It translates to CASSVSGRGVYEQYF.

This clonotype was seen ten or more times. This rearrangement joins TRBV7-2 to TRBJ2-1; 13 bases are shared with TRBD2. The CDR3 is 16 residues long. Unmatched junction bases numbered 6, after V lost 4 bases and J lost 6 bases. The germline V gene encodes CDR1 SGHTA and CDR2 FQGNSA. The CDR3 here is CASSSWTSGRANEQFF. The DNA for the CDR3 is TGTGCCAGCAGCTCGTGGACTAGCGGGAGAGCCAATGAGCAGTTCTTC.

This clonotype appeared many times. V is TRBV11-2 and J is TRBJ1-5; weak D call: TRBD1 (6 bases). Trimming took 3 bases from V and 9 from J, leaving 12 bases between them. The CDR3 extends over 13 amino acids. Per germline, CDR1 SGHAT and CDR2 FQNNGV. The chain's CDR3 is CASSFRGGLPQHF. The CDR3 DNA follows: TGTGCCAGCAGCTTCAGGGGAGGACTGCCCCAGCATTTT.

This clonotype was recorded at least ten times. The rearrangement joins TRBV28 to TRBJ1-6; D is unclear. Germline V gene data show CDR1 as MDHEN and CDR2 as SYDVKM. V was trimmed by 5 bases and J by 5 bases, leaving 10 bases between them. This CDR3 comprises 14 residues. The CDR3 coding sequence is TGTGCCAGCAGTCCCGGCGGAGATAATTCACCCCTCCACTTT. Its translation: CASSPGGDNSPLHF. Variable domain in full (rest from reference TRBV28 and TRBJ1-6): DVKVTQSSRYLVKRTGEKVFLECVQDMDHENMFWYRQDPGLGLRLIYFSYDVKMKEKGDIPEGYSVSREKKERFSLILESASTNQTSMYLCASSPGGDNSPLHFGNGTRLTVT.

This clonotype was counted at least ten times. In DNA, the CDR3 is TGTGCCAGCAGTAGGGCGGCCAATCAGCCCCAGCATTTT. It specifies CASSRAANQPQHF. V gene TRBV7-2 combines with J gene TRBJ1-5; D not resolved. V dropped 6 bases and J dropped 3 bases, with 9 bases sitting between them. CDR1 is SGHTA, CDR2 FQGNSA, per germline. This CDR3 region has 13 residues.

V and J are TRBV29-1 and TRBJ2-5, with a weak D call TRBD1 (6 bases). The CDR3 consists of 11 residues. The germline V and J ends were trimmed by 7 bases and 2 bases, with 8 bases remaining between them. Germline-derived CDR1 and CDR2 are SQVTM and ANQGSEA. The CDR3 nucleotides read TGCAGCGGGACAGTTCAAGAGACCCAGTACTTC. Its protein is CSGTVQETQYF.

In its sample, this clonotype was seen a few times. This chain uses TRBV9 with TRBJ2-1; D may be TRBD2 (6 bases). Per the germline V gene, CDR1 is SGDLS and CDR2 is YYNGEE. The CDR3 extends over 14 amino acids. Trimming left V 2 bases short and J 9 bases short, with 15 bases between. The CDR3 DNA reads TGTGCCAGCAGCGTCGGGGGAGGCCCCAGTGAGCAGTTCTTC. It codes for CASSVGGGPSEQFF.

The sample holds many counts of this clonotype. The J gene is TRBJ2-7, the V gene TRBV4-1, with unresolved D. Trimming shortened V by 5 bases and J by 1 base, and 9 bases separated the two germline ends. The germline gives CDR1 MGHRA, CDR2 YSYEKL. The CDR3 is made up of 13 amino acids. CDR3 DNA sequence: TGCGCCAGCAGCTCCCGACTTTCCTACGAGCAGTACTTC. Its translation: CASSSRLSYEQYF.